This T cell receptor (beta chain) was captured by sequencing in a study of T cell clonality in common variable immunodeficiency. Heparinized whole blood, roughly 4.5 to 9 ml, came from each donor. The table lists this clone with many counts. The antigen is unknown. The CDR3 is cut off 3 residues early in the read; its end comes from the germline J gene. This CDR3 contains 15 residues. Looked up from germline, CDR1 is SGHDT and CDR2 is YYEEEE. Trimming took off 2 bases at V and 2 bases at J, with 11 bases between the two ends. Profiled with immunoSEQ multiplex PCR; TCRdb holds only in-frame clones, not every one. The data show 35,000 to 55,000 clones, with none appearing a single time. Findings and limits, study-wide: Links between repertoire features and CVID complications were heterogeneity-limited.

V gene TRBV5-6 combines with J gene TRBJ1-3, with D possibly TRBD1 on 6 matching bases. The receptor's source is a person aged 18-70 years in good health. Sequenced material: peripheral blood mononuclear cells. The sequenced CDR3 bases are TGTGCCAGCAGCTTCCTTCGACAGGCTGGAAACACC. Protein sequence: CASSFLRQAGNT. The whole CDR3 region reads CASSFLRQAGNTIYF.